One TCR beta chain is described in this entry. These data are taken from a study of regulatory T cells in long-lasting Graves disease. In building TCR beta libraries, iRepertoire HTBI primers were used together with Arm-PCR of CDR3 regions. MiXCR, applied by TCRdb to the multiplex PCR reads, yields one record per CDR3 protein. The sample shows under 400,000 distinct CDR3 sequences, approximately 16% of them seen only once. The time point here: newly diagnosed GD, antithyroid drugs for less than 3 months. From PBMCs, RNA was extracted and then used to make the TCR library. These data were also filed under a second study, of T cells in Graves' hyperthyroidism and ophthalmopathy. Per that paper: With the HTBI primer set, the TCR CDR3 went through a first round of RT-PCR. Ophthalmopathy prediction by the model preceded onset by a median about 6.3 months.

Sequencing was performed on peripheral blood mononuclear cells (PBMCs), taken at new diagnosis, from a patient treated with antithyroid drugs. The TCR originated in a man aged 40-49 years with Graves disease.

As DNA, the CDR3 is TGTGCCAGCAGTCATCGACAGGGACCGCTATCTTATTCATTTGAAGCTTTCTTT. It codes for CASSHRQGPLSYSFEAFF. The gene calls are TRBV6-2 or TRBV6-3 and TRBJ1-1; 7 nucleotides match TRBD1. The CDR3 extends over 18 amino acids. From germline, CDR1 is MNHEY and CDR2 SVGEGT. After removal of 5 bases from V and 7 bases from J, the junction contained 22 bases not matched to a gene.